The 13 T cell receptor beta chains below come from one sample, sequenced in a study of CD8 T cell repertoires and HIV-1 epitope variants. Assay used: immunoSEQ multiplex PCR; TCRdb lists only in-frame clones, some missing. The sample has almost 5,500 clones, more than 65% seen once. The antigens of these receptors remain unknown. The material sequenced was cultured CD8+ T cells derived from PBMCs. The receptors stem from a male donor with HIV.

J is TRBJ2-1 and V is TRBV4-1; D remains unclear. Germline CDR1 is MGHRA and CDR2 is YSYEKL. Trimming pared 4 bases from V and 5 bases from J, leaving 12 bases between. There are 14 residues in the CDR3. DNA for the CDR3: TGCGCCAGCAGCCCCCGACTTACCGACAATGAGCAGTTCTTC. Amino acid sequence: CASSPRLTDNEQFF.

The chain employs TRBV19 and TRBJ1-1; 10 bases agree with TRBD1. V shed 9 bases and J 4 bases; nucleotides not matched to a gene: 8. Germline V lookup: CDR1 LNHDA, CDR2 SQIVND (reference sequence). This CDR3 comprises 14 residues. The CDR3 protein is CASSSGTGATEAFF. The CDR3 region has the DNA TGTGCCAGCTCCTCCGGGACAGGGGCCACTGAAGCTTTCTTT. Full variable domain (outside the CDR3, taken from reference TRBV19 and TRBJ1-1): DGGITQSPKYLFRKEGQNVTLSCEQNLNHDAMYWYRQDPGQGLRLIYYSQIVNDFQKGDIAEGYSVSREKKESFPLTVTSAQKNPTAFYLCASSSGTGATEAFFGQGTRLTVV.

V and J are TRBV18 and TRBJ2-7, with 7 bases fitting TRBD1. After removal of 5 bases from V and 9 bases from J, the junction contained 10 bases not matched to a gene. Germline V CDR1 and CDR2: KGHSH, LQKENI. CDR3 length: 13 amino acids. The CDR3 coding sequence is TGTGCCAGCTCAGCAGACGGACAGGACGCGCAGTACTTC. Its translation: CASSADGQDAQYF. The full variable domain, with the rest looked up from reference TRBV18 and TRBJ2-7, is NAGVMQNPRHLVRRRGQEARLRCSPMKGHSHVYWYRQLPEEGLKFMVYLQKENIIDESGMPKERFSAEFPKEGPSILRIQQVVRGDSAAYFCASSADGQDAQYFGPGTRLTVT.

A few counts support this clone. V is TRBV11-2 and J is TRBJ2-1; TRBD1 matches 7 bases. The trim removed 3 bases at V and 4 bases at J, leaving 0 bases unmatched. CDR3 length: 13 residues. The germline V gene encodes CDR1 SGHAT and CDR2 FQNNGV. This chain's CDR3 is CASSLGQYNEQFF. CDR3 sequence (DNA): TGTGCCAGCAGCTTGGGACAGTACAATGAGCAGTTCTTC. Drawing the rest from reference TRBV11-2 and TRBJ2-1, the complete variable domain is EAGVAQSPRYKIIEKRQSVAFWCNPISGHATLYWYQQILGQGPKLLIQFQNNGVVDDSQLPKDRFSAERLKGVDSTLKIQPAKLEDSAVYLCASSLGQYNEQFFGPGTRLTVL.

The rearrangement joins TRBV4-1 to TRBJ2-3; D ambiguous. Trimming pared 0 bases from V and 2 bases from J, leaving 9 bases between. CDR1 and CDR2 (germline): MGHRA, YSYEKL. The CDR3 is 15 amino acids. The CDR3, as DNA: TGCGCCAGCAGCCAAGATCAAGGGTACACAGATACGCAGTATTTT. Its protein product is CASSQDQGYTDTQYF.

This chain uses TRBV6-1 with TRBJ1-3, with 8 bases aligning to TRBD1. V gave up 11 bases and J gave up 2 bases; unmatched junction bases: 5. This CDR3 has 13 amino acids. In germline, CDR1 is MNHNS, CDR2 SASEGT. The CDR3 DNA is TGTGCCGCCTTGACAGGGGCTGGAAACACCATATATTTT. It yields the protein CAALTGAGNTIYF.

The CDR3 protein is CASRFTGVGTEAFF. Written as DNA, the CDR3 is TGTGCCAGCAGGTTTACAGGGGTAGGCACTGAAGCTTTCTTT. The chain combines TRBV5-6 with TRBJ1-1; 7 bases match TRBD1. The germline V gene encodes CDR1 SGHDT and CDR2 YYEEEE. CDR3 size: 14 residues. After removal of 5 bases from V and 4 bases from J, the junction contained 8 bases not matched to a gene.

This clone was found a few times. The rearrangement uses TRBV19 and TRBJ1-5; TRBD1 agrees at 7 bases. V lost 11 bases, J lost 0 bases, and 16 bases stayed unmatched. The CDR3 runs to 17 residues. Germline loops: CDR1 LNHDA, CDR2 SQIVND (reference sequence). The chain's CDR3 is CADKPRSGTDSNQPQHF. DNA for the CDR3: TGTGCCGACAAACCGCGATCCGGGACAGATAGCAATCAGCCCCAGCATTTT.

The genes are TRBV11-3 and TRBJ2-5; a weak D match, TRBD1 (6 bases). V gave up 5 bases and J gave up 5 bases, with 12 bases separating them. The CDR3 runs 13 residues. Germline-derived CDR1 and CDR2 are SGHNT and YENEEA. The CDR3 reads CASSRDIGETQYF. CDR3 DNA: TGTGCCAGCAGCCGGGACATTGGCGAGACCCAGTACTTC.

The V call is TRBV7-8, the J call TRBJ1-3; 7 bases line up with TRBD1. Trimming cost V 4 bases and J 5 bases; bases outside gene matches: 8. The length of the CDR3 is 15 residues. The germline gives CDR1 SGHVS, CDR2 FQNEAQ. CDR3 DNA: TGTGCCAGCAGCTCACAGGGGAGGGATAGAAACACCATATATTTT. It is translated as CASSSQGRDRNTIYF.

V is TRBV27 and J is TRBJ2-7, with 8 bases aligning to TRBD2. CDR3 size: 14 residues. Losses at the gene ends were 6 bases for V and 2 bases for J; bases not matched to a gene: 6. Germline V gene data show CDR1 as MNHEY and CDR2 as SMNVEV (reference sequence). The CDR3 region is CASSLGGATYEQYF. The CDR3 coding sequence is TGTGCCAGCAGCCTCGGGGGGGCCACCTACGAGCAGTACTTC.

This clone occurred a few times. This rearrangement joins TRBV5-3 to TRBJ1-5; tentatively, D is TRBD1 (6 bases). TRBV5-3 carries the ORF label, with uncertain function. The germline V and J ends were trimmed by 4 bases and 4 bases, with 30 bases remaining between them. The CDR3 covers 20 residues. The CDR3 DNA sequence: TGTGCCAGAAGCGGTACCGATTACAGGGCCCTGGGCGAGAGGAATCAGCCCCAGCATTTT. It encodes CARSGTDYRALGERNQPQHF.

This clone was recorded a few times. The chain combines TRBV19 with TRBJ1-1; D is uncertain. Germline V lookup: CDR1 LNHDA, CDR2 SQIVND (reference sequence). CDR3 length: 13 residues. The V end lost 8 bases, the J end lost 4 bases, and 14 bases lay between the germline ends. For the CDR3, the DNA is TGTGCCAGTGCGTCGGGAGGGATCACTGAAGCTTTCTTT. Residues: CASASGGITEAFF.